This T cell receptor (beta chain) appears in the sequencing data of a study of cytomegalovirus exposure and HLA in healthy donors. Study-level results: Most subjects had HLA-A and HLA-B alleles reportedly predicted accurately by TCR beta sequences.

A multiplex PCR was run with 60 Vbeta primers and 13 Jbeta primers. TCRdb's copy holds only in-frame clones and misses some; the assay was immunoSEQ multiplex PCR. The profile shows over 75,000 clones, 9.4% of them singletons. Germline trimming cut 4 bases from V and 5 bases from J; bases unmatched to any gene: 8. The CDR3 contains 16 residues. Germline V gene sequence: CDR1 MNHEY, CDR2 SVGAGI. This clone was counted between two and nine times. Its antigen is unidentified. Sequences were obtained from PBMCs. The V call is TRBV6-5, the J call TRBJ2-3; 11 bases map to TRBD2. The receptor comes from a man between 45 and 60 years old in good health and CMV-seropositive. The CDR3 coding sequence is TGTGCCAGCAGTTCTTTAGCGGGAGGGCCTAGAGATACGCAGTATTTT. As protein: CASSSLAGGPRDTQYF.